The 23 T cell receptor beta chains below all came from one sample that was sequenced in a study of cytomegalovirus exposure and HLA in healthy donors (dated by TCRdb to 2017 to 2019). The protocol used for the library was the immunoSEQ multiplex PCR assay. For the multiplex PCR, a mixture combining 60 forward primers for TCR Vbeta segments and 13 reverse primers for TCR Jbeta segments was used. This immuneACCESS table, as held by TCRdb, lists in-frame sequences with V and J called but not all clones. Of the missing ones, under half trace to an unresolved V gene in checked studies; the others have no known cause. Across this sample there are approximately 120,000 clones, with 75% to 85% seen only once. The leading ten clones occupy under 9.5% of the sample. Material for sequencing was PBMCs. Receptor source: a woman aged 50 to 60 in good health and CMV-seropositive.

The chain carries TRBV9 and TRBJ2-5, with 7 nucleotides matching TRBD2. This CDR3 is 14 amino acids long. V dropped 0 bases and J dropped 2; count of bases not matched to a gene: 1. Germline V gene sequence: CDR1 SGDLS, CDR2 YYNGEE. The CDR3 DNA follows: TGTGCCAGCAGCGTAGTGGGAGGGCAAGAGACCCAGTACTTC. Its protein product is CASSVVGGQETQYF.

This clone came up once. V usage is TRBV5-8 and J usage is TRBJ1-2; D is unresolved. Trimming stripped 0 bases from V and 0 bases from J, with 6 bases between. This CDR3 has 14 amino acids. Per germline, CDR1 SGHTS and CDR2 YDEGEE. The CDR3 loop is CASSLDRANYGYTF. CDR3 coding DNA: TGTGCCAGCAGCTTGGACAGAGCTAACTATGGCTACACCTTC.

The chain couples TRBV7-2 to TRBJ1-6, with TRBD1 identical over 7 bases. The germline CDR1 and CDR2 sequences are SGHTA and FQGNSA. Unmatched junction bases numbered 3, after V lost 2 bases and J lost 5 bases. CDR3 length equals 15 residues. The CDR3 nucleotides are TGTGCCAGCAGCTTAAGAGGACAGGATAATTCACCCCTCCACTTT. It specifies CASSLRGQDNSPLHF.

CDR3 in amino acids: CASSEGVSGGGEQFF. The CDR3 DNA reads as TGTGCCAGCAGTGAAGGGGTTTCTGGCGGGGGTGAGCAGTTCTTC. The genes are TRBV6-1 and TRBJ2-1, with 7 bases identical to TRBD2. Germline loops: CDR1 MNHNS, CDR2 SASEGT. This CDR3 comprises 15 residues. V lost 1 base, J lost 9 bases, and 9 bases stayed unmatched.

This sequence joins TRBV7-2 and TRBJ1-1; 7 bases align to TRBD1. Germline lookup yields CDR1 SGHTA and CDR2 FQGNSA. With 5 bases clipped from V and 5 bases from J, the junction kept 8 bases outside the gene matches. The CDR3 has 14 residues. CDR3 amino acids: CASSPPRGRTEAFF. The CDR3 DNA reads TGTGCCAGCAGCCCACCGAGGGGGCGAACTGAAGCTTTCTTT.

This sequence joins TRBV9 and TRBJ2-2, with 7 bases lining up with TRBD1. Trimming took 2 bases from V and 6 from J; bases not matched to a gene: 10. CDR1 SGDLS and CDR2 YYNGEE come from the germline V gene. CDR3 length: 16 amino acids. The CDR3 bases are TGTGCCAGCAGCGTGAACCCGGGACAGATCGCCGGGGAGCTGTTTTTT. This codes for CASSVNPGQIAGELFF.

The chain is built from TRBV6-5 and TRBJ2-7; a possible D gene is TRBD1 (6 bases). The CDR3 is 14 residues long. Per the germline V gene, CDR1 is MNHEY and CDR2 is SVGAGI. Trimming took 6 bases from V and 4 from J, leaving 16 bases between them. CDR3 sequence: CASRPRDTVYEQYF. The CDR3 DNA is TGTGCCAGCAGACCCCGGGACACCGTTTACGAGCAGTACTTC.

The V call is TRBV4-3, the J call TRBJ2-3, with 10 bases lining up with TRBD2. The germline gives CDR1 LGHNA, CDR2 YSLEER. The V segment lost 1 base and the J segment 4 bases; nucleotides outside the gene matches: 5. This CDR3 comprises 16 residues. The CDR3 protein is CASSQGAGGPPDTQYF. The CDR3, as DNA: TGCGCCAGCAGCCAAGGAGCGGGGGGGCCGCCAGATACGCAGTATTTT.

The chain recombines TRBV10-3 with TRBJ2-3; TRBD2 matches 8 bases. The CDR3 contains 19 residues. After removal of 5 bases from V and 1 base from J, the junction contained 17 bases not matched to a gene. CDR1 is ENHRY and CDR2 is SYGVKD in the germline V gene. The CDR3 is CAISSLAGREWVGTDTQYF. As DNA, the CDR3 is TGTGCCATCAGTTCCCTAGCGGGTCGCGAATGGGTCGGCACAGATACGCAGTATTTT.

The chain combines TRBV30 with TRBJ1-5; D is possibly TRBD1 (6 bases). The CDR3 length is 17 residues. V was pared by 0 bases and J by 0 bases, with 15 bases between. Looked up from germline, CDR1 is GTSNPN and CDR2 is SVGIG (reference sequence). Here the CDR3 DNA reads TGTGCCTGGAGTGTAGACAGGAGCGATTATAGCAATCAGCCCCAGCATTTT. Amino acids: CAWSVDRSDYSNQPQHF.

V is TRBV18 and J is TRBJ1-1, with D unclear. The CDR3 runs to 15 residues. Per the germline V gene, CDR1 is KGHSH and CDR2 is LQKENI. Trimming took 3 bases from V and 4 from J, leaving 15 bases between them. The CDR3 here is CASSPTEAPATEAFF. The CDR3 DNA sequence: TGTGCCAGCTCACCGACTGAGGCTCCGGCCACTGAAGCTTTCTTT.

The chain links TRBV10-2 to TRBJ2-3; 13 bases match TRBD2. The V gene end was trimmed by 2 bases and the J gene end by 6 bases; junction bases not matched to a gene: 5. The CDR3 contains 16 residues. Germline V lookup: CDR1 WSHSY, CDR2 SAAADI. The DNA for the CDR3 is TGCGCCAGCAGTGAGGGACTAGCGGGAGATGTGGATACGCAGTATTTT. Translation: CASSEGLAGDVDTQYF.

CDR3 bases: TGTGCCAGCAGCACGACAGGGGGCGGTAGAGAGACCCAGTACTTC. It is translated as CASSTTGGGRETQYF. V gene TRBV7-2 combines with J gene TRBJ2-5, with TRBD1 identical over 10 bases. V trimming: 5 bases; J trimming: 4 bases; junction bases outside the gene matches: 7. There are 15 residues in the CDR3. Germline CDR1 reads SGHTA; CDR2 reads FQGNSA.

This chain connects TRBV5-1 to TRBJ2-7, with 8 bases lining up with TRBD2. The CDR3 is 15 residues long. In germline, CDR1 is SGHRS, CDR2 YFSETQ. The ends lost 1 base at V and 0 bases at J; junction bases unmatched: 3. In nucleotides, the CDR3 is TGCGCCAGCAGCTTGACTAGCGGAAGCTCCTACGAGCAGTACTTC. It translates to CASSLTSGSSYEQYF.

This chain links TRBV4-3 with TRBJ2-7; 7 nucleotides align to TRBD2. This CDR3 has 14 amino acids. From germline, CDR1 is LGHNA and CDR2 YSLEER. With 0 bases clipped from V and 3 bases from J, the junction kept 2 bases outside the gene matches. CDR3 region: CASSQDGGDYEQYF. The CDR3 coding sequence is TGCGCCAGCAGCCAAGATGGGGGGGACTACGAGCAGTACTTC.

The CDR3 loop is CASSFWGQTGEKLFF. Here the CDR3 DNA reads TGTGCCAGCAGCTTCTGGGGCCAGACTGGTGAAAAACTGTTTTTT. This sequence joins TRBV5-4 and TRBJ1-4, with D tentatively TRBD1 (5 bases). This CDR3 has 15 amino acids. Germline values: CDR1 SGHNT, CDR2 YYREEE (reference sequence). V shed 2 bases and J shed 7 bases, with 15 bases lying between them.

The chain combines TRBV7-2 with TRBJ2-3; 7 nucleotides match TRBD2. The V segment lost 1 base and the J segment 6 bases; nucleotides outside the gene matches: 4. The CDR3 is 14 residues long. Germline V gene lookup returns CDR1 SGHTA and CDR2 FQGNSA. The CDR3 bases are TGTGCCAGCAGCTTAGTACGGGGGGAGGATACGCAGTATTTT. It specifies CASSLVRGEDTQYF.

The sample holds a few counts of this clone. This chain links TRBV11-3 with TRBJ1-1; 8 positions agree with TRBD1. Per the germline V gene, CDR1 is SGHNT and CDR2 is YENEEA. Trimming cost V 5 bases and J 5 bases; bases outside gene matches: 1. The CDR3 loop spans 12 amino acids. This CDR3 is CASSNRGTEAFF. CDR3 nucleotide sequence: TGTGCCAGCAGCAACAGGGGGACTGAAGCTTTCTTT.

This clone is a singleton in its sample. The rearrangement uses TRBV2 and TRBJ1-6, with 10 bases matching TRBD1. The CDR3 runs 15 residues. V lost 5 bases, J lost 7 bases, and 5 bases stayed unmatched. CDR1 and CDR2 (germline): SNHLY, FYNNEI. The CDR3 sequence is CASSTPGQGNSPLHF. The CDR3 coding sequence is TGTGCCAGCAGTACTCCGGGACAGGGGAATTCACCCCTCCACTTT. The complete variable domain, with remaining parts taken from reference TRBV2 and TRBJ1-6, reads EPEVTQTPSHQVTQMGQEVILRCVPISNHLYFYWYRQILGQKVEFLVSFYNNEISEKSEIFDDQFSVERPDGSNFTLKIRSTKLEDSAMYFCASSTPGQGNSPLHFGNGTRLTVT.

The chain links TRBV5-1 to TRBJ1-4, with D perhaps TRBD1 (5 bases). This CDR3 is 14 amino acids long. Trimming removed 7 bases from V and 0 bases from J, with 10 bases in between. The germline CDR1 and CDR2 sequences are SGHRS and YFSETQ. The CDR3 region is CASCLGATNEKLFF. In DNA form, the CDR3 reads TGCGCCAGCTGCCTAGGGGCAACTAATGAAAAACTGTTTTTT.

This clone has only a few counts. This chain connects TRBV7-2 to TRBJ2-1, with TRBD2 matching 8 bases. The CDR3 totals 15 residues. V shed 5 bases and J 0 bases; nucleotides not matched to a gene: 3. CDR1 and CDR2 from the germline V gene are SGHTA and FQGNSA. The CDR3 DNA follows: TGTGCCAGCAGCCCCGGGGGGGCCTCCTACAATGAGCAGTTCTTC. This translates into CASSPGGASYNEQFF.

V usage is TRBV5-6 and J usage is TRBJ2-5; 8 bases map to TRBD2. The CDR3 is 15 amino acids. V dropped 0 bases and J dropped 5; count of bases not matched to a gene: 6. The V gene's germline CDR1 is SGHDT and CDR2 YYEEEE. The CDR3 DNA is TGTGCCAGCAGCTTGGCCTCGGGGGGGCGGGAGACCCAGTACTTC. This sequence encodes CASSLASGGRETQYF.

The rearrangement joins TRBV30 to TRBJ2-4; maybe TRBD1 (6 bases). Germline CDR1 is GTSNPN and CDR2 is SVGIG (reference sequence). The CDR3 spans 14 residues. Trimming removed 0 bases at V and 1 base at J, with 7 bases between. This CDR3 reads CAWSVTGAKNIQYF. The CDR3 DNA follows: TGTGCCTGGAGTGTAACAGGGGCCAAAAACATTCAGTACTTC. Filled out from reference TRBV30 and TRBJ2-4, the complete variable domain reads SQTIHQWPATLVQPVGSPLSLECTVEGTSNPNLYWYRQAAGRGLQLLFYSVGIGQISSEVPQNLSASRPQDRQFILSSKKLLLSDSGFYLCAWSVTGAKNIQYFGAGTRLSVL.